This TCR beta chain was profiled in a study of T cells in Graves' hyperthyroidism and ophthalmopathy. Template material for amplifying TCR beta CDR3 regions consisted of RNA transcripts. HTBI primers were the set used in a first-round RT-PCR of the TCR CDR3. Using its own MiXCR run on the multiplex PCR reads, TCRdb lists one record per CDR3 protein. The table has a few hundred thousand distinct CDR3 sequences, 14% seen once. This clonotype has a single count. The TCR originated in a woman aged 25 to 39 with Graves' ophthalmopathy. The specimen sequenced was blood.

Written as DNA, the CDR3 is TGTGCCACCCAGGCCGGGCCTCACGAGCAGTACTTC. Translating it yields CATQAGPHEQYF. This chain links TRBV25-1 with TRBJ2-7; no clear D. The CDR3 is 12 amino acids. V was shortened by 10 bases and J by 5 bases, with 15 bases between the two germline ends. Germline V gives CDR1 MGHDK, CDR2 SYGVNS.